This T cell receptor beta chain was observed in a study of beta chain features in type 1 diabetes. Germline CDR1 SGHTA, CDR2 FQGNSA. The V segment lost 2 bases and the J segment 9 bases; nucleotides outside the gene matches: 13. The CDR3 consists of 16 residues. The sequenced template was cDNA made from the entire isolated RNA. Naive, central memory and regulatory T cell samples yielded some 3.9 million reads on average. Method: immunoSEQ multiplex PCR; TCRdb's copy keeps in-frame clones and lacks some. The data show about 700,000 clones, with 13% seen just once and approximately 0.022% held by the top ten. A word on this clone: Its antigen is unknown.

Whole-study findings and limits: Shorter TCRB CDR3s, moderately but significantly so, marked every one of the four CD4+ subsets in Type 1 diabetes patients. The similarity of naive, central memory and Treg TCRB repertoires appeared greater among patients than among healthy donors.

Only one heparinised blood draw was taken per donor, and its volume averaged around 100 mL. By way of CD45RO/CCR7/CD25/CD127/CD95/CD27, the CD4+ regulatory, stem cell-like memory, central memory and naive cells were sorted. The sequence was collected from a man younger than 30 with type 1 diabetes. The chain couples TRBV7-2 to TRBJ2-1, with 7 bases identical to TRBD2. Sequenced: naive CD4+ T cells from blood. The DNA of the CDR3 is TGTGCCAGCAGCTTAAATCACCAGCGGGGTTGGAGTGAGCAGTTCTTC. Translated: CASSLNHQRGWSEQFF.